One T cell receptor (beta chain) is described in this entry. No antigen is known for it. Per the germline V gene, CDR1 is SNHLY and CDR2 is FYNNEI. The CDR3 sequence is 13 residues long. With 6 bases removed from V and 10 bases from J, the gap between germline ends came to 16 bases. The entry originates in a study of CD8 T cells in ankylosing spondylitis. Whole-study findings and limits: There was a TCR beta motif, made of several highly homologous variants, that appeared characteristic of ankylosing spondylitis blood. Disease-linked clones bore a CD8+ phenotype, appearing relatively rarely in peripheral blood. In reactive arthritis synovial fluid and blood, some motif variants had been reported before.

Scientists made TCR beta libraries using quantitative 5'-RACE with molecular barcodes. TCRdb passed the 5' RACE reads through MiXCR, listing each CDR3 protein once. The data contain approximately 550,000 distinct CDR3 sequences, over 9.5% of them singletons. This rearrangement joins TRBV2 to TRBJ2-1, with D possibly TRBD1 on 5 matching bases. This TCR came from a male donor with ankylosing spondylitis. Sequences were obtained from blood, either unsorted or a sorted T cell fraction (not recorded which). The CDR3: CASREQQELEQFF. CDR3 in DNA: TGTGCCAGCAGGGAACAACAGGAGCTAGAGCAGTTCTTC.